Shown below are 25 T cell receptor beta chains from a single sample sequenced in a study of OX40 agonist ivuxolimab in advanced cancers. The assay was immunoSEQ multiplex PCR, and TCRdb's table has in-frame clones only and misses some. The table has about 51,000 clones, approximately 83% seen once. The source was CD4+ or CD8+ T cells sorted from blood, collected in a trial of the OX40 agonist ivuxolimab. The receptors come from an adult with an advanced solid tumor such as melanoma, head and neck, liver or kidney cancer.

This clone was found a few times. The V call is TRBV9, the J call TRBJ2-7; maybe TRBD1 (6 bases). The CDR3 length is 13 residues. V was shortened by 0 bases and J by 5 bases, with 9 bases between the two germline ends. Germline V gene lookup returns CDR1 SGDLS and CDR2 YYNGEE. CDR3 sequence: CASSVDTGHEQYF. CDR3 DNA: TGTGCCAGCAGCGTAGACACAGGGCACGAGCAGTACTTC.

The V call is TRBV7-3, the J call TRBJ2-2, with 11 bases lining up with TRBD2. The trim removed 5 bases at V and 5 bases at J, leaving 10 bases unmatched. CDR3 size: 17 residues. The germline V gene has CDR1 SGHTA and CDR2 FQGTGA. CDR3 nucleotide sequence: TGTGCCAGCAGCCCCGGCCTAGCGGGGGGTTCTACCGGGGAGCTGTTTTTT. This encodes CASSPGLAGGSTGELFF.

The chain employs TRBV4-1 and TRBJ2-3, with no clear D. CDR1 MGHRA and CDR2 YSYEKL come from the germline V gene. V lost 4 bases and J lost 4, with 9 bases in between. The CDR3 is 13 amino acids. For the CDR3, the DNA is TGCGCCAGCAGCCCACATCGCGCAGATACGCAGTATTTT. It codes for CASSPHRADTQYF.

V and J are TRBV2 and TRBJ2-5; D may be TRBD2 (6 bases). With 6 bases removed from V and 4 bases from J, the gap between germline ends came to 9 bases. CDR3 size: 12 residues. Germline CDR1 is SNHLY and CDR2 is FYNNEI. Here the CDR3 DNA reads TGTGCCAGCAGAGCTAGCGTAGAGACCCAGTACTTC. It specifies CASRASVETQYF.

The rearrangement joins TRBV5-1 to TRBJ2-3; D perhaps matches TRBD2 (6 bases). The V end lost 0 bases, the J end lost 1 base, and 9 bases lay between the germline ends. This CDR3 is built from 15 residues. Germline V CDR1 and CDR2: SGHRS, YFSETQ. The CDR3 reads CASSLASSGTDTQYF. The CDR3 DNA sequence: TGCGCCAGCAGCTTGGCTTCTAGCGGCACAGATACGCAGTATTTT.

V gene TRBV29-1 combines with J gene TRBJ2-3; 11 positions match TRBD2. CDR3 length: 15 amino acids. Germline V gives CDR1 SQVTM, CDR2 ANQGSEA. V trimming: 1 base; J trimming: 8 bases; junction bases outside the gene matches: 8. CDR3: CSVEVAGGTLGTQYF. DNA of the CDR3: TGCAGCGTTGAAGTAGCGGGGGGGACATTAGGTACGCAGTATTTT.

About this clone: Its ends do not fully match the called genes, so a read error is possible. Other DNA sequences of this sample code for an identical CDR3. CDR3 amino acids: CASVRGAGLNTEAFF. The CDR3 region has the DNA TGCGCCAGTGTCAGAGGGGCAGGGTTGAACACTGAAGCTTTCTTT. The chain carries TRBV19 and TRBJ1-1, with D possibly matching TRBD1 (5 bases). Germline V gives CDR1 LNHDA, CDR2 SQIVND (reference sequence). The length of the CDR3 is 15 residues.

This chain uses TRBV4-2 with TRBJ1-1, with D hard to call. There are 13 residues in the CDR3. Trimming stripped 4 bases from V and 0 bases from J, with 6 bases between. Germline V gene data show CDR1 as LGHNA and CDR2 as YNFKEQ. CDR3 sequence: CASSRLLNTEAFF. The CDR3 region has the DNA TGTGCCAGCAGCCGGCTGTTGAACACTGAAGCTTTCTTT.

The gene calls are TRBV2 and TRBJ2-6; D uncertain. The CDR3 loop spans 15 amino acids. The V gene lost 6 bases and the J gene lost 0 bases, with 9 bases spanning the gap. Per germline, CDR1 SNHLY and CDR2 FYNNEI. The CDR3 is CASSRLGSGANVLTF. DNA for the CDR3: TGTGCCAGCAGCCGACTCGGCTCTGGGGCCAACGTCCTGACTTTC.

The chain combines TRBV29-1 with TRBJ1-1; D is ambiguous. CDR3 size: 11 residues. The germline gives CDR1 SQVTM, CDR2 ANQGSEA. The CDR3 DNA reads TGCACCCTGGACGCGAACACTGAAGCTTTCTTT. Translated, it gives CTLDANTEAFF.

This clone was observed a single time. V usage is TRBV6-1 and J usage is TRBJ2-3, with 7 bases matching TRBD2. V lost 4 bases to trimming and J lost 1 base; unmatched junction nucleotides: 5. CDR3 length: 15 amino acids. The V gene's germline CDR1 is MNHNS and CDR2 SASEGT. The CDR3 DNA reads TGTGCCAGCAGTGGCAACGCGGGGGGCACAGATACGCAGTATTTT. Its translation: CASSGNAGGTDTQYF.

This chain joins TRBV11-2 and TRBJ1-4; TRBD1 aligns across 10 bases. With 4 bases clipped from V and 8 bases from J, the junction kept 7 bases outside the gene matches. The CDR3 is 15 amino acids. CDR1 and CDR2 (germline): SGHAT, FQNNGV. CDR3 region: CASSSVTGGGEKLFF. The CDR3 region has the DNA TGTGCCAGCAGCTCAGTGACAGGGGGCGGAGAAAAACTGTTTTTT.

The V gene is TRBV5-4, the J gene TRBJ2-5; possible D gene TRBD2, 5 bases. The germline gives CDR1 SGHNT, CDR2 YYREEE (reference sequence). Deletions cut 7 bases from V and 1 base from J, with 11 bases between. The CDR3 runs to 13 residues. CDR3 in DNA: TGTGCCAGCGGCAGAGGGCTCCAAGAGACCCAGTACTTC. This sequence encodes CASGRGLQETQYF. The variable domain in full, with the rest retrieved from reference TRBV5-4 and TRBJ2-5, is ETGVTQSPTHLIKTRGQQVTLRCSSQSGHNTVSWYQQALGQGPQFIFQYYREEENGRGNFPPRFSGLQFPNYSSELNVNALELDDSALYLCASGRGLQETQYFGPGTRLLVL.

The rearrangement uses TRBV6-5 and TRBJ2-5, with 12 nucleotides matching TRBD2. CDR1 is MNHEY, CDR2 SVGAGI, per germline. V shed 4 bases and J 4 bases; nucleotides not matched to a gene: 1. The CDR3 has 14 residues. In DNA form, the CDR3 reads TGTGCCAGCAGTTCTAGCGGGGGGGCAGAGACCCAGTACTTC. Amino acid sequence: CASSSSGGAETQYF.

This chain connects TRBV7-8 to TRBJ1-5; TRBD1 might be the D (5 bases). The CDR3 contains 14 residues. Trimming removed 6 bases at V and 2 bases at J, with 11 bases between. CDR1 is SGHVS, CDR2 FQNEAQ, per germline. CDR3 bases: TGTGCCAGCAGACCCGGGGGGGGCAATCAGCCCCAGCATTTT. This sequence encodes CASRPGGGNQPQHF.

V gene TRBV4-3 combines with J gene TRBJ1-5; 8 positions match TRBD1. The CDR3 sequence is 15 residues long. The germline V gene has CDR1 LGHNA and CDR2 YSLEER. Losses at the gene ends were 0 bases for V and 6 bases for J; bases not matched to a gene: 4. CDR3: CASSQDFRGPQPQHF. The CDR3 DNA is TGCGCCAGCAGCCAAGATTTCAGGGGGCCTCAGCCCCAGCATTTT.

Comment on this clone: At one end, the junction sequence differs from germline, possibly due to a read error. The chain uses TRBV2 and TRBJ2-5; D is possibly TRBD2 (6 bases). The J call may be faulty, since TRBJ2-7 better matches the DNA end. The germline V gene encodes CDR1 SNHLY and CDR2 FYNNEI. The length of the CDR3 is 13 residues. CDR3 nucleotide sequence: TGTGCCAGCAGCGAAGGGACTTTCTACGAGCAGTACTTC. Amino acid sequence: CASSEGTFYEQYF.

V gene TRBV18 combines with J gene TRBJ1-1; D possibly corresponds to TRBD1 (6 bases). The V gene's germline CDR1 is KGHSH and CDR2 LQKENI. The V and J ends lost 3 bases and 1 base respectively, with 12 bases between them. The length of the CDR3 is 15 residues. The chain's CDR3 is CASSPKTGPNTEAFF. CDR3 bases: TGTGCCAGCTCACCCAAGACAGGACCGAACACTGAAGCTTTCTTT.

This rearrangement joins TRBV6-5 to TRBJ1-1; possible D gene TRBD1, 6 bases. This CDR3 comprises 16 residues. The V gene's germline CDR1 is MNHEY and CDR2 SVGAGI. Trimming removed 2 bases from V and 5 bases from J, with 18 bases in between. DNA for the CDR3: TGTGCCAGCAGTTACCCCTCGTTGACAGGTCTGACTGAAGCTTTCTTT. It codes for CASSYPSLTGLTEAFF.

This clone was detected only once. The chain employs TRBV15 and TRBJ2-5; 8 nucleotides match TRBD2. The germline V gene has CDR1 LNHNV and CDR2 YYDKDF (reference sequence). The CDR3 extends over 15 amino acids. Losses at the gene ends were 6 bases for V and 3 bases for J; bases not matched to a gene: 9. The CDR3 DNA is TGTGCCACCAGACGTAGCGGGGCAAGCAAAGAGACCCAGTACTTC. Its translation: CATRRSGASKETQYF.

This rearrangement joins TRBV6-1 to TRBJ1-1; no clear D gene. Trimming shortened V by 9 bases and J by 10 bases, and 18 bases separated the two germline ends. CDR3 length: 12 amino acids. CDR1 and CDR2 from the germline V gene are MNHNS and SASEGT. The CDR3 DNA reads as TGTGCCAGTAACGACTGGGGTGGTAGAGCTTTCTTT. Encoded protein: CASNDWGGRAFF.

The chain has TRBV2 and TRBJ1-6; D unresolved. V was cut by 6 bases and J by 0 bases, with 6 bases left in between. The germline V gene encodes CDR1 SNHLY and CDR2 FYNNEI. The CDR3 is 14 residues long. The CDR3 nucleotides read TGTGCCAGCAGGTTGAGCTCCTATAATTCACCCCTCCACTTT. Protein sequence: CASRLSSYNSPLHF.

The gene calls are TRBV2 and TRBJ1-5, with 10 bases lining up with TRBD1. From germline, CDR1 is SNHLY and CDR2 FYNNEI. CDR3 length equals 15 residues. With V trimmed by 3 bases and J by 8 bases, 7 bases remained unmatched. DNA for the CDR3: TGTGCCAGCAGTGACTGGACAGGGGGAGTTAAGCCCCAGCATTTT. Encoded protein: CASSDWTGGVKPQHF.

This chain's CDR3 is CASSFSGGATDTQYF. The CDR3 nucleotides are TGTGCCAGCAGCTTTAGCGGGGGGGCAACAGATACGCAGTATTTT. This chain connects TRBV11-3 to TRBJ2-3; TRBD2 aligns across 11 bases. Unmatched junction bases numbered 2, after V lost 3 bases and J lost 3 bases. Germline values: CDR1 SGHNT, CDR2 YENEEA. The CDR3 totals 15 residues. The full variable domain, completed using reference TRBV11-3 and TRBJ2-3, is EAGVVQSPRYKIIEKKQPVAFWCNPISGHNTLYWYLQNLGQGPELLIRYENEEAVDDSQLPKDRFSAERLKGVDSTLKIQPAELGDSAVYLCASSFSGGATDTQYFGPGTRLTVL.

V is TRBV19 and J is TRBJ2-7; D unclear. Germline V CDR1 and CDR2: LNHDA, SQIVND (reference sequence). The CDR3 sequence is 17 residues long. Trimming removed 5 bases at V and 5 bases at J, with 25 bases between. The CDR3 loop reads CASSSSRAPGRANEQYF. CDR3 nucleotide sequence: TGTGCCAGTAGTTCTTCCCGGGCCCCAGGACGAGCCAACGAGCAGTACTTC.